Described below is a single T cell receptor beta chain sequence and its context. Its specific antigen is unknown. Sequencing used an Illumina HiSeq 2000. TCR beta cDNA libraries were prepared using 5'RACE template switching, which introduced a universal primer site and unique molecular identifiers. Priming for cDNA synthesis came from the TCR beta constant segment, and two successive PCR amplification steps followed. From the authors' description of their analysis: MIGEC was used to demultiplex reads and group the reads by UMI, and MiTCR was used to assemble and quantify clonotypes. To exclude erroneous sequences, any TCR cDNA sequence not supported by at least two reads was discarded. Downstream repertoire analysis used the tcR package, and clonotypes were matched across fractions by CDR3 nucleotide sequence plus V segment. Antigen specificity was annotated against VDJdb with VDJmatch, allowing one amino acid substitution in CDR3. TCRdb reprocessed the reads and lists each CDR3 protein sequence as a single entry, with no DNA. The V and J calls reflect TCRdb's pipeline rather than the authors' work. The sample table records a few hundred thousand distinct CDR3 sequences. The ten top clones hold over 1.3% of the sample.

CDR1 and CDR2, per the germline V gene, are SGDLS and YYNGEE. CDR3 length: 15 amino acids, cysteine to phenylalanine. The entry carries no DNA sequence. This specimen belongs to a study of T cells expressing NK-cell markers (TCRdb year 2020). Background for the entire study: Three sorted T-cell subsets (CD3+CD56+NKG2C+, CD3+CD56+NKG2C- and CD3+CD56-NKG2C+) from about 8 donors had their TCR beta-chain repertoires profiled. The study sequenced eight donors, all healthy volunteers chosen at random: three men and five women. The libraries were sequenced on Illumina HiSeq 2000/2500, MiSeq or NextSeq, producing 2 x 150 bp reads. Of the eight sequenced donors, seven were found to be HCMV-seropositive and one was found to be HCMV-seronegative. General conclusions and limits of the study: In over five donors, the dominant CD3+CD56+NKG2C+ clonotypes were found to rank among the top 10 CD8+ clonotypes and to make up roughly 1.0-7.5% of CD8+ T cells. Whether the expanded NKG2C-expressing T cell clones were specific for HCMV antigens was left unclear. Those dominant clonotypes were again the most abundant among CD3+CD56-NKG2C+ cells in a handful of donors, at about 25-65%.

To determine HCMV serostatus, a commercial ELISA kit was used to detect HCMV-specific IgG in serum. Peripheral blood mononuclear cells were isolated from blood by Ficoll density gradient centrifugation. The origin of this receptor is a woman between 50 and 59 years old in good health. Donor details come from another sample of the same person, matched by shared clones. This chain is built from TRBV9 and TRBJ2-3; TCRdb reports TRBD2, a call that lacks DNA to check it against. Sequenced sample: blood T cells: a sorted CD56 or NKG2C T cell subset, CD4+ or CD8+ T cells, or bulk PBMC T cells (not recorded which). The CDR3 sequence is CASSGQEVITDTQYF.